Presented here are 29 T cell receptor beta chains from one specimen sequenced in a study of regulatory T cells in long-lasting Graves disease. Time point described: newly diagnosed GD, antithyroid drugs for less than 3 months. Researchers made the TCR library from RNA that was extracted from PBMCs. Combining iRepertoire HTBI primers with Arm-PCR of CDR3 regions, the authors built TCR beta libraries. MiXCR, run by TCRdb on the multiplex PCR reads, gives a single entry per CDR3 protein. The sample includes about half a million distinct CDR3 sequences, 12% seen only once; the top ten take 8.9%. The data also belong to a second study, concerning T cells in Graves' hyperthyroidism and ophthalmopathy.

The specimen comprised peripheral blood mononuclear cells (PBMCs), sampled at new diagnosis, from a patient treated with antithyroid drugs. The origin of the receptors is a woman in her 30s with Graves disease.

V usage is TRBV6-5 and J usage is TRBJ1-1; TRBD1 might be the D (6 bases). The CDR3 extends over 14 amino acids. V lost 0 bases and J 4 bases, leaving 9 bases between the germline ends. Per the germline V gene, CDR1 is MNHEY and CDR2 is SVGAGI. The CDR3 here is CASSYSNRATEAFF. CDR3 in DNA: TGTGCCAGCAGTTACTCGAACAGGGCCACTGAAGCTTTCTTT.

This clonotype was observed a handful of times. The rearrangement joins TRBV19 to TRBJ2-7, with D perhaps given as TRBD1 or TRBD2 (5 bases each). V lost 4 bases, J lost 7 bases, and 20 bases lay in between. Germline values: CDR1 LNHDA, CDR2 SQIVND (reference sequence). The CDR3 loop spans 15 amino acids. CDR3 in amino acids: CASSTRDQNRREQYF. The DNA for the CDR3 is TGTGCCAGTAGTACCCGGGACCAAAATCGGCGAGAGCAGTACTTC.

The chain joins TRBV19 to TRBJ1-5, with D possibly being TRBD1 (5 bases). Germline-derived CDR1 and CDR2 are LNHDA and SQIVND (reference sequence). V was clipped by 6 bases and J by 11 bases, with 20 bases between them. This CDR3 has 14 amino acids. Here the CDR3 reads CASRNGAVNKAQHF. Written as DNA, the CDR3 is TGTGCCAGTAGAAACGGGGCCGTGAATAAAGCCCAGCATTTT.

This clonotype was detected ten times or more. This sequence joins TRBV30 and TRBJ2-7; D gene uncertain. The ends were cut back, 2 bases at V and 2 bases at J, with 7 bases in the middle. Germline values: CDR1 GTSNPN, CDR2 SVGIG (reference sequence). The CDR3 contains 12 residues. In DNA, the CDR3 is TGTGCCTGGAGTCATGGTACCTACGAGCAGTACTTC. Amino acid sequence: CAWSHGTYEQYF.

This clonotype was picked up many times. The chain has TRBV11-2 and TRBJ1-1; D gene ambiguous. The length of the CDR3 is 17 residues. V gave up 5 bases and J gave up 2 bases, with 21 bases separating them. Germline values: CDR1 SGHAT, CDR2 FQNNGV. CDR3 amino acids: CASSPPWVGKKNTEAFF. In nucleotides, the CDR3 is TGTGCCAGCAGCCCACCCTGGGTTGGTAAAAAAAACACTGAAGCTTTCTTT.

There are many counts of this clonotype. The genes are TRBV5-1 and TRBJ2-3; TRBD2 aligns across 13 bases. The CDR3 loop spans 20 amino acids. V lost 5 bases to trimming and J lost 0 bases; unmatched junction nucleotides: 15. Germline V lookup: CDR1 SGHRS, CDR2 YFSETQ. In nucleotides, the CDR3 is TGCGCCAGCAGTCCCATTACCGGGACTAGCGGGGTCCCTAGCACAGATACGCAGTATTTT. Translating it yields CASSPITGTSGVPSTDTQYF.

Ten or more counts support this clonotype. The CDR3 here is CATGRGYGGSETQYF. The CDR3 DNA reads as TGTGCCACTGGACGGGGTTATGGGGGCTCGGAGACCCAGTACTTC. The gene calls are TRBV2 and TRBJ2-5, with D perhaps matching TRBD1 (6 bases). V was pared by 10 bases and J by 5 bases, with 23 bases between. Germline lookup yields CDR1 SNHLY and CDR2 FYNNEI. The CDR3 is made up of 15 amino acids.

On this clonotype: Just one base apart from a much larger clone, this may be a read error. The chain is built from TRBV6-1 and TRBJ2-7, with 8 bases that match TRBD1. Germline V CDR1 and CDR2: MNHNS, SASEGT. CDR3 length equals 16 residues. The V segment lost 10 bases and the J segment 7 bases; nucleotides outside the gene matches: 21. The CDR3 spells CANALGNRGIYNEQYF. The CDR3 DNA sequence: TGTGCCAACGCGCTTGGGAACAGGGGGATTTACAATGAGCAGTACTTC.

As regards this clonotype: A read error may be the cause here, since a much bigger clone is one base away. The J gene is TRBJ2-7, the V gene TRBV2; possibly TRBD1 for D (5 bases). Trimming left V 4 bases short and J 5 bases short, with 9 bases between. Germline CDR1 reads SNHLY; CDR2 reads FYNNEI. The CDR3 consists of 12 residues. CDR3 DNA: TGTGCCAGCAGTGGGGGCCCCCACGAGCAGTACTTC. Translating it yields CASSGGPHEQYF.

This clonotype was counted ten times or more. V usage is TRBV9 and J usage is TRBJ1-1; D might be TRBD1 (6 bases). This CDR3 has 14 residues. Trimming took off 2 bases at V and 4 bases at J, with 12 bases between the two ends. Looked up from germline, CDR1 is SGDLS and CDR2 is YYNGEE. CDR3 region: CASSVGGSSTEAFF. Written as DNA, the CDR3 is TGTGCCAGCAGCGTGGGGGGCTCGAGCACTGAAGCTTTCTTT.

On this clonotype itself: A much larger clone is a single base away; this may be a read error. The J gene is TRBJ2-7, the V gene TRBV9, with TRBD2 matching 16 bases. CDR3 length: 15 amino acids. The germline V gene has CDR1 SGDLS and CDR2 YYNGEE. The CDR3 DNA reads TGTGCCAGCAGCGCGGGACTAGCGGGAGGGTACGAGGAGTACTTC. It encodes CASSAGLAGGYEEYF.

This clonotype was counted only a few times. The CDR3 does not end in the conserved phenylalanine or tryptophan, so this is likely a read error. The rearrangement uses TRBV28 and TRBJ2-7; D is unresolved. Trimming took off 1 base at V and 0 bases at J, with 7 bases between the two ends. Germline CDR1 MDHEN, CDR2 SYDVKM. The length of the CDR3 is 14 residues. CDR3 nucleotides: TGTGCCAGCAGTTTATACGGAAGCTCCTACGAGCAGTACATC. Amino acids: CASSLYGSSYEQYI.

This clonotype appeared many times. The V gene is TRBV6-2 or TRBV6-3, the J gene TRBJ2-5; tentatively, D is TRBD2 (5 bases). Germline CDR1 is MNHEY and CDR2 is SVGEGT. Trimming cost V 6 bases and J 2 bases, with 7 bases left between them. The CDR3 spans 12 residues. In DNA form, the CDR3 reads TGTGCCAGCAGCTCGGGGCAAGAGACCCAGTACTTC. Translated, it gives CASSSGQETQYF.

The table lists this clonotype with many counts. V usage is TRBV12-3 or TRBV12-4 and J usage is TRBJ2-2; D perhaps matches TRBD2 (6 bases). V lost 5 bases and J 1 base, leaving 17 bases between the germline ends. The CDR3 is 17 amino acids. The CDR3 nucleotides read TGTGCCAGCAGTCCTCCTAATGTGGGAGGGAACACCGGGGAGCTGTTTTTT. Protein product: CASSPPNVGGNTGELFF.

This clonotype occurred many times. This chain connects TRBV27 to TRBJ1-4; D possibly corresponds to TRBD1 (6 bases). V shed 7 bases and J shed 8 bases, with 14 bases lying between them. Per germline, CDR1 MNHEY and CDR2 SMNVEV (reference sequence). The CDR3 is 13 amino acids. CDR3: CASTNYQGEKLFF. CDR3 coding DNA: TGTGCCAGCACGAACTATCAGGGGGAAAAACTGTTTTTT.

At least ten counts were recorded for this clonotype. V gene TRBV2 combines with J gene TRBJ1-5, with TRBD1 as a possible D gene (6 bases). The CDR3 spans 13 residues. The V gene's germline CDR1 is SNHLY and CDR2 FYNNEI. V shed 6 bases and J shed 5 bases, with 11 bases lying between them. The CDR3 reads CASSQGPDQPQHF. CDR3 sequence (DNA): TGTGCCAGCAGCCAGGGGCCCGATCAGCCCCAGCATTTT.

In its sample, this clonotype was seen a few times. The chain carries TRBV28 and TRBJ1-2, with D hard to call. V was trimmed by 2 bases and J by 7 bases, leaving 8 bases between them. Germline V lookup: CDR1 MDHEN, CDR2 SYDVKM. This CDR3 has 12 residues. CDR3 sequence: CASSLIGFGYTF. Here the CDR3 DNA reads TGTGCCAGCAGTTTAATAGGGTTTGGCTACACCTTC.

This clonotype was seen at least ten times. The CDR3 DNA reads TGTGCCTGGGCGGGGTTGGGGGCCAACGTCCTGACTTTC. This encodes CAWAGLGANVLTF. This chain joins TRBV30 and TRBJ2-6, with D perhaps matching TRBD2 (6 bases). The V gene's germline CDR1 is GTSNPN and CDR2 SVGIG (reference sequence). The CDR3 has 13 amino acids. The V end was cut by 5 bases, the J end by 4 bases, with 9 bases between.

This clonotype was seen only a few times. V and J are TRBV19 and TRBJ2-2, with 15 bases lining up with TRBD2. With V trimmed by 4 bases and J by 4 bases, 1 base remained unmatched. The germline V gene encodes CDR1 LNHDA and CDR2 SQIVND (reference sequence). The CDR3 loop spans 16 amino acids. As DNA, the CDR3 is TGTGCCAGTAGTAAGGGACTAGCGGGAGGCACCGGGGAGCTGTTTTTT. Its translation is CASSKGLAGGTGELFF.

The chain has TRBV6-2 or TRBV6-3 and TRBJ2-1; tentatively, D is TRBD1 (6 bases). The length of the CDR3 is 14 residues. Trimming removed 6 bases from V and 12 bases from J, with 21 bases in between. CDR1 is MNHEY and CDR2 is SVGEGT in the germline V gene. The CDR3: CASSPDSVYGPQFF. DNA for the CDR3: TGTGCCAGCAGCCCGGACAGTGTTTACGGTCCGCAGTTCTTC.

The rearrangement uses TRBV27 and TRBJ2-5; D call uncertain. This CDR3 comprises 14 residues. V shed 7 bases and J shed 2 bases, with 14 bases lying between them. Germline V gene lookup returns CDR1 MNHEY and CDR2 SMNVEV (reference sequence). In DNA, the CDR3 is TGTGCCAGCAAAAATGGACCACGGCAAGAGACCCAGTACTTC. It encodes CASKNGPRQETQYF.

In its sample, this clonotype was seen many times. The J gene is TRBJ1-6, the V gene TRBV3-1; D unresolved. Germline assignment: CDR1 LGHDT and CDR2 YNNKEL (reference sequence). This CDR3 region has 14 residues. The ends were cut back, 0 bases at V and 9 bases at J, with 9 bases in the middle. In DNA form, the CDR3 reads TGTGCCAGCAGCCAAGATCACCTCCGTTCACCCCTCCACTTT. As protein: CASSQDHLRSPLHF.

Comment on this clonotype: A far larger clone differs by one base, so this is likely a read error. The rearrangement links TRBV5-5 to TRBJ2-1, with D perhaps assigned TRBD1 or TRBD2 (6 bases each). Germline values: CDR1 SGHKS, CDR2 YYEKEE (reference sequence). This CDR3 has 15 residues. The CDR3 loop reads CAGSRGGGRGNEQFF. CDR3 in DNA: TGTGCCGGCAGCCGAGGGGGAGGACGGGGAAATGAGCAGTTCTTC.

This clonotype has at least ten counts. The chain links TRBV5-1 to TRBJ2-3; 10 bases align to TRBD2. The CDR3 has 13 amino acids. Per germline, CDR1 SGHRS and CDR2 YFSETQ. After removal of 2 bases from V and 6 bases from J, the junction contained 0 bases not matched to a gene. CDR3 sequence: CASSFSGRDTQYF. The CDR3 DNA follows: TGCGCCAGCAGCTTTAGCGGGAGGGATACGCAGTATTTT.

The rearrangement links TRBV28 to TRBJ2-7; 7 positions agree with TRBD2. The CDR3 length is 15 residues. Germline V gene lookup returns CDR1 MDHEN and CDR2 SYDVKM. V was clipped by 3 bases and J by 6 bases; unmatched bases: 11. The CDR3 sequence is CASSLASGGQLEQYF. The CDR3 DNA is TGTGCCAGCAGTTTGGCCTCGGGAGGCCAACTCGAGCAGTACTTC.

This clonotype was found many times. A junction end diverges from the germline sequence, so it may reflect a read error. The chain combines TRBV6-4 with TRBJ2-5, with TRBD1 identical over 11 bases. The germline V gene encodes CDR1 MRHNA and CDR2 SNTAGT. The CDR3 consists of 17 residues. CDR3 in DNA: TGTGCCAGCAGTTACTCACGGACAGGGGGCGACCGGGAGACCCAGTACTTC. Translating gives CASSYSRTGGDRETQYF.

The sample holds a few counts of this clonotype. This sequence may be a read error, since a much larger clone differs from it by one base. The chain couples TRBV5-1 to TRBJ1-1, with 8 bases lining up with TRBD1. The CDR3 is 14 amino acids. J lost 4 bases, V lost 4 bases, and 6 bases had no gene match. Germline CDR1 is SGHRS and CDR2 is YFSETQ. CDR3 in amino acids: CASSAGQGGTEAFF. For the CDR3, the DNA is TGCGCCAGCAGCGCCGGACAGGGTGGCACTGAAGCTTTCTTT.

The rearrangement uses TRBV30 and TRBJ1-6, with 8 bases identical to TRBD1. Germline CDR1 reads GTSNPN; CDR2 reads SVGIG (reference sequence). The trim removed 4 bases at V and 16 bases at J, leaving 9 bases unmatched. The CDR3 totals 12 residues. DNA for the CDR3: TGTGCCTGGACCGTCCTGGACAGGGCACTCCACTTT. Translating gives CAWTVLDRALHF. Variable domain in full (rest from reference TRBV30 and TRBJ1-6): SQTIHQWPATLVQPVGSPLSLECTVEGTSNPNLYWYRQAAGRGLQLLFYSVGIGQISSEVPQNLSASRPQDRQFILSSKKLLLSDSGFYLCAWTVLDRALHFGNGTRLTVT.

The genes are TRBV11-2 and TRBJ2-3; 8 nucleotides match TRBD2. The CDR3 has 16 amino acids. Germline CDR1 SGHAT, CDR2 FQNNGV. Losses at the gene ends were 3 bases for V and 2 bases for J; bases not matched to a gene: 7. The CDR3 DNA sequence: TGTGCCAGCAGCTTTGCTGCGGGAGGCGTCACAGATACGCAGTATTTT. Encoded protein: CASSFAAGGVTDTQYF.